This TCR beta chain was sequenced in a study of T cells in Graves' hyperthyroidism and ophthalmopathy. The sample holds a few counts of this clonotype. Hyperthyroidism had been newly diagnosed in patients aged 18 to 65, and its duration was under 2 months. Amplification of TCR beta CDR3 regions used RNA as the template. Carried out on the TCR CDR3, a first-round RT-PCR used the HTBI primer set. TCRdb independently ran MiXCR on the multiplex PCR reads; one entry per CDR3 protein. This sample has 300,000 to 450,000 distinct CDR3 sequences; roughly an eighth occur once, and the top ten carry roughly 9.2%. Input material: blood. The sequence derives from a woman between 18 and 29 years old with Graves' hyperthyroidism.

CDR3 residues: CASSLAAWDRVDEKLFF. The CDR3 DNA follows: TGCGCCAGCAGCTTGGCCGCGTGGGACAGGGTAGATGAAAAACTGTTTTTT. V usage is TRBV5-1 and J usage is TRBJ1-4, with TRBD1 matching 9 bases. V lost 0 bases, J lost 6 bases, and 9 bases stayed unmatched. The CDR3 runs 17 residues. CDR1 and CDR2 (germline): SGHRS, YFSETQ.